This T cell receptor (beta chain) is from a study of beta chain features in type 1 diabetes. Study-wide results and caveats: The analysis here could not establish whether HLA type shapes TCRB rearrangement.

Looked up from germline, CDR1 is SNHLY and CDR2 is FYNNEI. The J segment lost 5 bases and the V segment lost 7 bases, leaving 8 bases of the junction unmatched. This CDR3 contains 15 residues. Comment on this clone: Its specificity is not known.

Expressed TCRB transcripts were sequenced, since all the RNA that had been isolated was reverse transcribed. Only in-frame clones appear in the TCRdb table, and some are missing; sequencing was by immunoSEQ multiplex PCR. The sample records 600,000 to 650,000 clones, 15% to 17% being singletons. The sample consisted of naive CD4+ T cells from blood. The genes are TRBV2 and TRBJ1-6; 7 bases are shared with TRBD1. This TCR was recovered from a man aged 18 to 29 in good health. In DNA form, the CDR3 reads TGTGCCAGCACACGGACAGGTTTGAATAATTCACCCCTCCACTTT. Encoded protein: CASTRTGLNNSPLHF.